Shown below are 24 T cell receptor beta chains from a single sample sequenced in a study of T cell repertoires in cytomegalovirus infection. Which antigens these TCRs recognize remains unknown. TCRdb re-called the reads with MiXCR, one entry per CDR3 protein. Here the sample spans about a million distinct CDR3 sequences, approximately 31% being singletons. This sample comprised cultured CD8+ T cells from PBMCs, obtained from culture after CMV antigen stimulation. These receptors all come from a human donor in good health (CMV status not recorded). Some clones in this sample may be carry-over from other donors' samples.

The V call is TRBV28, the J call TRBJ1-1, with TRBD1 identical over 11 bases. CDR1 and CDR2 from the germline V gene are MDHEN and SYDVKM. This CDR3 has 16 amino acids. The ends lost 6 bases at V and 2 bases at J; junction bases unmatched: 8. As DNA, the CDR3 is TGTGCCAGCAGCCCTACGGACAGGGGGCTAAACACTGAAGCTTTCTTT. Translation gives CASSPTDRGLNTEAFF.

The J gene is TRBJ1-1, the V gene TRBV2, with D unresolved. The V end lost 7 bases, the J end lost 4 bases, and 10 bases lay between the germline ends. The germline V gene has CDR1 SNHLY and CDR2 FYNNEI. This CDR3 comprises 12 residues. This CDR3 reads CASIGRITEAFF. In DNA, the CDR3 is TGTGCCAGCATTGGGAGGATCACTGAAGCTTTCTTT.

As to this clonotype: A read error may explain this, as a much larger clone is one base away. The genes are TRBV7-8 and TRBJ1-6; D is unclear. Germline CDR1 SGHVS, CDR2 FQNEAQ. The CDR3 runs 12 residues. For the CDR3, the DNA is TGTGTCAGCAGCCTCCCGATTTCACCCCTCCACTTT. This codes for CVSSLPISPLHF.

This clonotype was found a few times. This chain joins TRBV7-9 and TRBJ2-5; D may be TRBD1 (6 bases). CDR1 SEHNR and CDR2 FQNEAQ come from the germline V gene (reference sequence). The CDR3 length is 14 residues. The V and J ends lost 0 bases and 1 base respectively, with 6 bases between them. The CDR3 bases are TGTGCCAGCAGCTTAGCGGGGGCCCAAGAGACCCAGTACTTC. Translated: CASSLAGAQETQYF. The full variable domain, completed using reference TRBV7-9 and TRBJ2-5, is DTGVSQNPRHKITKRGQNVTFRCDPISEHNRLYWYRQTLGQGPEFLTYFQNEAQLEKSRLLSDRFSAERPKGSFSTLEIQRTEQGDSAMYLCASSLAGAQETQYFGPGTRLLVL.

This clonotype was counted a few times. V and J are TRBV7-2 and TRBJ2-2, with 8 bases that match TRBD2. V shed 8 bases, J shed 0 bases, and the junction held 20 bases outside the gene matches. Germline CDR1 SGHTA, CDR2 FQGNSA. There are 20 residues in the CDR3. CDR3 protein: CASPRVSGGQRYANTGELFF. For the CDR3, the DNA is TGTGCCAGCCCCCGAGTCAGCGGGGGACAAAGGTACGCGAACACCGGGGAGCTGTTTTTT. Combining the CDR3 with reference TRBV7-2 and TRBJ2-2 gives the whole variable domain GAGVSQSPSNKVTEKGKDVELRCDPISGHTALYWYRQSLGQGLEFLIYFQGNSAPDKSGLPSDRFSAERTGGSVSTLTIQRTQQEDSAVYLCASPRVSGGQRYANTGELFFGEGSRLTVL.

Ten or more counts support this clonotype. V is TRBV7-9 and J is TRBJ1-1; D uncertain. With 6 bases removed from V and 0 bases from J, the gap between germline ends came to 11 bases. Germline loops: CDR1 SEHNR, CDR2 FQNEAQ (reference sequence). This CDR3 comprises 14 residues. The CDR3 DNA reads TGTGCCAGCAGTCCAGAGGTCATGAACACTGAAGCTTTCTTT. Translated, it gives CASSPEVMNTEAFF.

This clonotype was detected ten times or more. This chain joins TRBV11-2 and TRBJ2-2; the D is unclear. V was pared by 1 base and J by 4 bases, with 13 bases between. The germline V gene has CDR1 SGHAT and CDR2 FQNNGV. The length of the CDR3 is 16 residues. In DNA, the CDR3 is TGTGCCAGCAGCTTAGTTTTTTCCCGATTCACCGGGGAGCTGTTTTTT. It encodes CASSLVFSRFTGELFF.

This clonotype has only a few counts. The chain recombines TRBV29-1 with TRBJ2-6; the D gene could be TRBD1 or TRBD2 (5 bases each). V was shortened by 7 bases and J by 0 bases, with 16 bases between the two germline ends. This CDR3 region has 16 residues. The germline CDR1 and CDR2 sequences are SQVTM and ANQGSEA. As DNA, the CDR3 is TGCAGCGCGTTATCGGGACGACCCTCTGGGGCCAACGTCCTGACTTTC. Residues: CSALSGRPSGANVLTF.

The chain uses TRBV27 and TRBJ2-5; a possible D gene is TRBD1 (5 bases). The CDR3 runs 17 residues. From germline, CDR1 is MNHEY and CDR2 SMNVEV (reference sequence). Trimming stripped 4 bases from V and 3 bases from J, with 21 bases between. The CDR3 spells CASSSRLGSTEEETQYF. For the CDR3, the DNA is TGTGCCAGCAGTTCGCGGCTTGGGTCGACAGAAGAAGAGACCCAGTACTTC.

The sample holds a few counts of this clonotype. The chain uses TRBV12-3 or TRBV12-4 and TRBJ2-3; 8 bases agree with TRBD2. The V gene end was trimmed by 6 bases and the J gene end by 0 bases; junction bases not matched to a gene: 14. This CDR3 spans 18 amino acids. The CDR3, as DNA: TGTGCCAGCAGATCGTCAGGGACTAGGGGAGCTAGCACAGATACGCAGTATTTT. Encoded protein: CASRSSGTRGASTDTQYF.

V usage is TRBV5-4 and J usage is TRBJ1-6, with D perhaps matching TRBD1 (6 bases). CDR3 length equals 17 residues. V gave up 3 bases and J gave up 0 bases, with 13 bases separating them. The germline CDR1 and CDR2 sequences are SGHNT and YYREEE (reference sequence). CDR3 loop: CASSWGTDSSYNSPLHF. Written as DNA, the CDR3 is TGTGCCAGCAGCTGGGGGACGGACAGCTCCTATAATTCACCCCTCCACTTT.

The chain joins TRBV20-1 to TRBJ2-7, with 13 bases matching TRBD2. This CDR3 spans 14 amino acids. Trimming removed 4 bases from V and 3 bases from J; junction bases left unmatched: 3. Germline CDR1 reads DFQATT; CDR2 reads SNEGSKA (reference sequence). The CDR3 coding sequence is TGCAGTGCTATACTAGCGGGGGGGAACTACGAGCAGTACGTC. Amino acid sequence: CSAILAGGNYEQYV.

In regard to this clonotype: An end of the junction differs from the germline gene, which may be a read error. The chain uses TRBV27 and TRBJ2-1, with 10 bases matching TRBD2. Germline V CDR1 and CDR2: MNHEY, SMNVEV (reference sequence). The CDR3 runs to 16 residues. The CDR3, as DNA: TGTGCCATCAGTCCTTTAGCGGGGGGAAGCTACAATGAGCAGTTCTTC. The encoded protein is CAISPLAGGSYNEQFF.

The chain uses TRBV11-2 and TRBJ1-4; 7 bases match TRBD1. J gave up 0 bases and V 2 bases, and 3 bases lay outside the gene matches. The CDR3 loop spans 16 amino acids. CDR1 SGHAT and CDR2 FQNNGV come from the germline V gene. Written as DNA, the CDR3 is TGTGCCAGCAGCTTAAGGGGGCCCTCAACTAATGAAAAACTGTTTTTT. Protein sequence: CASSLRGPSTNEKLFF.

The chain combines TRBV2 with TRBJ1-3; D is unresolved. With 8 bases removed from V and 2 bases from J, the gap between germline ends came to 7 bases. Germline loops: CDR1 SNHLY, CDR2 FYNNEI. There are 12 residues in the CDR3. The CDR3 reads CASAVPGNTIYF. The CDR3 coding sequence is TGTGCCAGCGCTGTCCCTGGAAACACCATATATTTT.

This clonotype was detected a few times. The rearrangement joins TRBV20-1 to TRBJ2-7; TRBD2 matches 8 bases. This CDR3 contains 14 residues. The germline gives CDR1 DFQATT, CDR2 SNEGSKA (reference sequence). Trimming removed 2 bases from V and 3 bases from J; junction bases left unmatched: 6. The CDR3 protein is CSARHRGGLYEQYV. The CDR3 DNA is TGCAGTGCTAGACACCGGGGGGGCCTCTACGAGCAGTACGTC.

The sample holds many counts of this clonotype. The chain carries TRBV7-2 and TRBJ1-5, with TRBD1 matching over 7 bases. The CDR3 is 15 amino acids. With V trimmed by 4 bases and J by 4 bases, 7 bases remained unmatched. Germline CDR1 is SGHTA and CDR2 is FQGNSA. CDR3 sequence: CASSSRGGSNQPQHF. The CDR3 DNA follows: TGTGCCAGCAGCTCCAGGGGGGGGTCGAATCAGCCCCAGCATTTT.

The chain recombines TRBV19 with TRBJ2-5; D is uncertain. V was clipped by 0 bases and J by 2 bases, with 7 bases between them. The CDR3 has 14 residues. Germline lookup yields CDR1 LNHDA and CDR2 SQIVND (reference sequence). CDR3 DNA sequence: TGTGCCAGTAGTATAGATACGATACAAGAGACCCAGTACTTC. This sequence encodes CASSIDTIQETQYF.

The V gene is TRBV5-4, the J gene TRBJ1-2; D might be TRBD1 (6 bases). Germline V gives CDR1 SGHNT, CDR2 YYREEE (reference sequence). The ends were cut back, 3 bases at V and 6 bases at J, with 15 bases in the middle. This CDR3 is 14 amino acids long. DNA for the CDR3: TGTGCCAGCAGCTCCGGGGGACATCTCAATGGCTACACCTTC. Protein sequence: CASSSGGHLNGYTF.

This clonotype was observed a few times. The rearrangement links TRBV27 to TRBJ2-6; 9 bases align to TRBD1. Germline assignment: CDR1 MNHEY and CDR2 SMNVEV (reference sequence). The CDR3 contains 16 residues. Trimming took 5 bases from V and 13 from J; bases not matched to a gene: 15. CDR3: CASSTYSGQGRGVLTF. The CDR3 coding sequence is TGTGCCAGCAGTACCTATTCGGGACAGGGAAGGGGGGTCCTGACTTTC.

The chain employs TRBV7-3 and TRBJ2-3; TRBD2 agrees at 10 bases. V was pared by 5 bases and J by 1 base, with 12 bases of the junction left unmatched. The CDR3 totals 18 residues. The germline gives CDR1 SGHTA, CDR2 FQGTGA. The CDR3 DNA follows: TGTGCCAGCAGCCCAGGGGCGGGACTAGCGACGGGCACAGATACGCAGTATTTT. Its translation is CASSPGAGLATGTDTQYF.

The chain couples TRBV27 to TRBJ2-7; 7 bases match TRBD2. The CDR3 runs 14 residues. Trimming took 3 bases from V and 2 from J; bases not matched to a gene: 4. CDR1 and CDR2 (germline): MNHEY, SMNVEV (reference sequence). The CDR3, as DNA: TGTGCCAGCAGTTTGGAGCGGGGCACCTACGAGCAGTACTTC. Translation gives CASSLERGTYEQYF.

This clonotype appeared a few times. The CDR3, as DNA: TGTGCCACCAGTGATGCGACTGGGGTTTTTAACAATGAGCAGTTCTTC. Encoded protein: CATSDATGVFNNEQFF. The chain couples TRBV24-1 to TRBJ2-1; D unresolved. Germline V gene lookup returns CDR1 KGHDR and CDR2 SFDVKD. CDR3 length: 16 amino acids. Deletions cut 3 bases from V and 5 bases from J, with 16 bases between.

This clonotype came up a few times. CDR3 sequence reads: CASSPTGTVYGYTF. The CDR3 DNA is TGTGCCAGCAGTCCGACAGGGACTGTCTATGGCTACACCTTC. The chain carries TRBV27 and TRBJ1-2; 7 positions agree with TRBD1. Germline CDR1 and CDR2: MNHEY and SMNVEV (reference sequence). This CDR3 has 14 amino acids. Trimming at V came to 5 bases and at J to 4 bases, leaving 7 bases not matched to a gene.